The rows below give T cell receptor beta chains drawn from one sample of a study of CD8+CD57+ T cells in acquired aplastic anemia. TCRdb reprocessed the reads via MiXCR and lists one record per CDR3 protein. The table shows 150,000 to 170,000 distinct CDR3 sequences, with over 50% occurring only once. Sequencing was performed on sorted CD4+, CD8+, or CD8+CD57+ T cells (not recorded which) from PBMCs. Receptors originate from a human donor with aplastic anemia. CDR3s include the opening cysteine and the closing phenylalanine or tryptophan. D genes are given only for firm matches. Not every row has a clone size; where given, it reads once, few, many or a size class.

v_gene	j_gene	abundance	d_gene	CDR3nt	CDR3aa
TRBV2	TRBJ1-4	few	NA	TGTGCCAGCATCGGACAAGATAATGAAAAACTGTTTTTT	CASIGQDNEKLFF
TRBV19	TRBJ1-2	NA	TRBD1	TGTGCCAGTACCTTACAGACAGGGCAAGGTGGCTACACCTTC	CASTLQTGQGGYTF
TRBV7-3	TRBJ1-2	few	NA	TGTGCCAGCAGCACGAGGGCCCTAGCCAGATATGGCTACACCTTC	CASSTRALARYGYTF
TRBV29-1	TRBJ2-1	NA	TRBD2	TGCAGCGTTTATGTCGGGACTAGCGCCTACAATGAGCAGTTCTTC	CSVYVGTSAYNEQFF
TRBV11-3	TRBJ1-1	many	NA	TGTGCCAGCAGCCGTGGCTACACTGAAGCTTTCTTT	CASSRGYTEAFF
TRBV7-9	TRBJ1-1	NA	TRBD1	TGTGCCAGCAGCTTCCAGCAGGGGGCTGGTGAAGCTTTCTTT	CASSFQQGAGEAFF
TRBV29-1	TRBJ1-1	once	NA	TGCAGCGTTGAACCCCGGCCCTTGTTGAACACTGAAGCTTTCTTT	CSVEPRPLLNTEAFF
TRBV7-9	TRBJ2-1	many	NA	TGTGCCAGCAGCCCGCCTGGACAGTCCCCCAATGAGCAGTTCTTC	CASSPPGQSPNEQFF
TRBV19	TRBJ1-1	many	NA	TGTGCCAGTAGTATAGGGTTGTCTCGAGAAGCTTTCTTT	CASSIGLSREAFF
TRBV7-2	TRBJ2-1	NA	TRBD1	TGTGCCAGCAGCTCCCCAGGGGGCAGGAAGTTCTTC	CASSSPGGRKFF
TRBV5-6	TRBJ2-3	NA	NA	TGTGCCAGCAGCTTGGGCGTTGTCGAGGAGCAGTATTTT	CASSLGVVEEQYF
TRBV7-3	TRBJ1-1	many	NA	TGTGCCAGCAGCCTCGGGGCGGGGAACACTGAAGCTTTCTTT	CASSLGAGNTEAFF
TRBV7-9	TRBJ1-6	many	TRBD1	TGTGCCAGCAGCTGGGGACAGGGGTCGGCACCCCTCCACTTT	CASSWGQGSAPLHF
TRBV19	TRBJ1-2	many	TRBD1	TGTGCCACCCGAACAGGGGTCGGCTACACCTTC	CATRTGVGYTF
TRBV27	TRBJ2-5	many	NA	TGTGCCAGCAGTTTGGGCAGTTCAAGAGACCAGTACTTC	CASSLGSSRDQYF
TRBV7-6	TRBJ2-1	many	TRBD2	TGTGCCAGCAGCTCCGGACTAGCGGGGTCCTACAATGAGCAGTTCTTC	CASSSGLAGSYNEQFF
TRBV10-3	TRBJ2-7	NA	NA	TGTGCCAGCAGTGGGGCGGTACCCTACGAGCAGTACTTC	CASSGAVPYEQYF
TRBV19	TRBJ1-1	many	NA	TGTGCCAGTAGTGTGGGGGCGACTGAAGCTTTCTTT	CASSVGATEAFF
TRBV19	TRBJ1-6	NA	NA	TGTGCCAGTAGCCAACGGGACCGGGATAATTCACCCCTCCACTTT	CASSQRDRDNSPLHF
TRBV5-1	TRBJ1-1	NA	NA	TGCGCCAGCAGGCGTTCCACTTTGACTGAAGCTTTCTTT	CASRRSTLTEAFF
TRBV6-1	TRBJ1-2	NA	TRBD1	TGTGCCAGCAGTCCCGGGACAGGGATCTATGGCTACACCTTC	CASSPGTGIYGYTF
TRBV12-3/TRBV12-4	TRBJ2-1	NA	NA	TGTGCCAGCAGTTCAGGAACCAGAGGGCCTGATGAGCAGTTCTTC	CASSSGTRGPDEQFF
TRBV7-3	TRBJ2-7	NA	NA	TGTGCCAGCAGCTTAATGGCGGTCAGGGCGGACGAGCAGTACTTC	CASSLMAVRADEQYF
TRBV7-3	TRBJ1-2	NA	TRBD1	TGTGCCAGCAGCCAGGGGACAGGGGATGGCTACACCTTC	CASSQGTGDGYTF
TRBV2	TRBJ2-5	NA	NA	TGTGCCAGCAGTGAGGCGCTCAGGGTCGGAGAGACCCAGTACTTC	CASSEALRVGETQYF
TRBV24-1	TRBJ2-5	NA	NA	TGTGCCACCAGTGACTTACGAGAGACCCAGTACTTC	CATSDLRETQYF
TRBV19	TRBJ1-1	few	NA	TGTGCCAGTAGTTGGGGGTACACTGAAGCTTTCTTT	CASSWGYTEAFF
TRBV9	TRBJ2-3	NA	NA	TGTGCCAGCAGCCCATCCCGTGGGGGCACAGATACGCAGTATTTT	CASSPSRGGTDTQYF
TRBV20-1	TRBJ2-7	NA	NA	TGCAGTGCCGCAGTTGTTAGCTCCTACGAGCAGTACTTC	CSAAVVSSYEQYF
TRBV20-1	TRBJ2-1	once	TRBD2	TGCAGTGCTAGAGATCTAGCGGGGGGCCCCATCGATGAGCAGTTCTTC	CSARDLAGGPIDEQFF